The clone carrying this T cell receptor beta chain was recorded once. The data were obtained in a study of shared clonotypes between healthy human individuals. Study-wide background: Donor ages ranged 18 to 49 years: two women, a few men.

Per the germline V gene, CDR1 is PRHDT and CDR2 is FYEKMQ (reference sequence). The ends were cut back, 2 bases at V and 3 bases at J, with 11 bases in the middle. The CDR3 is 15 amino acids. Sequencing was performed with immunoSEQ multiplex PCR; in TCRdb, only in-frame clones are kept and a portion is missing. The sample shows some 2,500,000 clones, 80% to 95% of them seen only once. The chain couples TRBV13 to TRBJ1-5, with D uncertain. Sequencing was performed on naive CD4+ T cells from PBMCs. Subset given: CD45RA+ positively selected. The receptor's source is a young man in good health. Some clones in this sample may be carry-over from other donors' samples. In DNA, the CDR3 is TGTGCCAGCAGCTTAAGGAGGGCCTCCAATCAGCCCCAGCATTTT. As protein: CASSLRRASNQPQHF.